The present T cell receptor beta chain was sequenced within a study of regulatory T cells in long-lasting Graves disease. This CDR3 contains 15 residues. V lost 5 bases and J lost 6; bases outside the gene matches: 8. CDR1 and CDR2 (germline): SGHAT, FQNNGV. In building TCR beta libraries, iRepertoire HTBI primers were used together with Arm-PCR of CDR3 regions. TCRdb reprocessed the multiplex PCR reads with MiXCR, giving one entry per CDR3 protein. This sample yields over 400,000 distinct CDR3 sequences, of which around 15% are seen a single time; approximately 19% belongs to the top ten. Time point in this sample: newly diagnosed GD, antithyroid drugs for less than 3 months. PBMC-extracted RNA yielded the TCR library. Many counts were recorded for this clonotype. Its antigen remains unidentified. Study results and caveats: Persistent disease samples used TRBV28, TRBJ1-2 and TRBJ2-5 preferentially.

The same data also contributed to another study, on T cells in Graves' hyperthyroidism and ophthalmopathy. That report adds: Disease duration under 2 months; hyperthyroidism patients were aged 18 to 65. Expanded thyroid clonotypes (above 0.001) were mostly also found in blood.

The rearrangement links TRBV11-2 to TRBJ2-1; 9 positions agree with TRBD1. Sequences were derived from peripheral blood mononuclear cells (PBMCs), sampled at new diagnosis, from a patient treated with antithyroid drugs. This receptor was obtained from a woman aged 45-65 years with Graves disease. The CDR3 sequence is CASSPGTGPTNEQFF. CDR3 sequence (DNA): TGTGCCAGCAGCCCGGGGACAGGGCCTACCAATGAGCAGTTCTTC.